This TCR beta chain was recovered during a study of spatial heterogeneity in lung cancer. In the study overall: There were consistently more beta-chain sequences detected than alpha-chain sequences.

All TCR cDNA molecules were individually tagged with a unique molecular identifier. MiXCR was run by TCRdb on the 5' RACE reads, yielding one entry per CDR3 protein. The repertoire has approximately 11,000 distinct CDR3 sequences, 3.5% to 5% of them found once; the top ten carry over 6.5%. V dropped 4 bases and J dropped 3 bases, with 7 bases sitting between them. The CDR3 has 12 amino acids. Within the sample, this clonotype is large (0.1 to 1%). Time point of the sample: sample taken at primary tumor resection. The study sequenced unsorted whole RNA from tumor, nontumor lung or frozen PBMC. Patients with untreated early-stage non-small cell lung cancer, numbering 55 to 75, were the donors.

The sequenced sample was normal lung tissue next to the tumor, obtained at surgery. This receptor was identified in a male donor with early-stage non-small cell lung cancer. This rearrangement joins TRBV12-3 or TRBV12-4 to TRBJ2-7, with D perhaps matching TRBD1 (6 bases). CDR3 DNA: TGTGCCAGCAGTTACAGGGTCTACGAGCAGTACTTC. This sequence encodes CASSYRVYEQYF.